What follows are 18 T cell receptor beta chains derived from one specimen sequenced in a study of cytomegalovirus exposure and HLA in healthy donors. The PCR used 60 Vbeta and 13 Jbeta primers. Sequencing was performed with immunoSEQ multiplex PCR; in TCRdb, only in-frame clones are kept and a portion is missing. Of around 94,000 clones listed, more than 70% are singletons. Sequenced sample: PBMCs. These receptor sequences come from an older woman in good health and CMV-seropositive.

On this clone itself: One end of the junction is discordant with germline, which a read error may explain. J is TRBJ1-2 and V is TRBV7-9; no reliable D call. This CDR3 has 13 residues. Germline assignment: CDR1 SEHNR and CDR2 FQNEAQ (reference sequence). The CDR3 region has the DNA TGTTCCAGCAGCTTAGCCCCCCGGTATGGCTACACCTTC. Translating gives CSSSLAPRYGYTF.

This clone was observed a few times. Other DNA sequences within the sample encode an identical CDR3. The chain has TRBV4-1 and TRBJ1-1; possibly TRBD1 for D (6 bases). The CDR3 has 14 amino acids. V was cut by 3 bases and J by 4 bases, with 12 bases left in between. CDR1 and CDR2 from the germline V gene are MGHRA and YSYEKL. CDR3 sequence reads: CASSHSQGFTEAFF. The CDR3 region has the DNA TGCGCCAGCAGCCATTCACAGGGATTCACTGAAGCTTTCTTT.

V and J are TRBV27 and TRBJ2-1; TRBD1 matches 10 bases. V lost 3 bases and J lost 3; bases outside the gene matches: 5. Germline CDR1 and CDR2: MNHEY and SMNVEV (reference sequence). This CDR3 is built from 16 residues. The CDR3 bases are TGTGCCAGCAGTTTCTTCCGGGACAGGGGCTACAATGAGCAGTTCTTC. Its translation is CASSFFRDRGYNEQFF.

Here the CDR3 reads CASSAGGAYNEQFF. CDR3 bases: TGTGCCAGCAGTGCCGGGGGAGCCTACAATGAGCAGTTCTTC. The V call is TRBV6-1, the J call TRBJ2-1, with D perhaps TRBD2 (6 bases). V dropped 4 bases and J dropped 2 bases, with 9 bases sitting between them. Germline CDR1 is MNHNS and CDR2 is SASEGT. The CDR3 is made up of 14 amino acids.

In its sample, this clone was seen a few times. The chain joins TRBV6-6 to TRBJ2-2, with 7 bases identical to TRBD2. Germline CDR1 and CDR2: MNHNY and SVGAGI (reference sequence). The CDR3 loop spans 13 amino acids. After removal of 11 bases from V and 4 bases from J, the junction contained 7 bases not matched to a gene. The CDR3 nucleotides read TGTGCCGGCGGGAGAGTTGGCACCGGGGAGCTGTTTTTT. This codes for CAGGRVGTGELFF.

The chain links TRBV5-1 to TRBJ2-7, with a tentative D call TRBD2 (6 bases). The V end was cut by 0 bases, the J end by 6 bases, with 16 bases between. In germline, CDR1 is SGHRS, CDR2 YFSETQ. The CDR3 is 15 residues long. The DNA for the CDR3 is TGCGCCAGCAGCTTGGGGCGGGGTCCCGGCTCCGAGCAGTACTTC. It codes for CASSLGRGPGSEQYF.

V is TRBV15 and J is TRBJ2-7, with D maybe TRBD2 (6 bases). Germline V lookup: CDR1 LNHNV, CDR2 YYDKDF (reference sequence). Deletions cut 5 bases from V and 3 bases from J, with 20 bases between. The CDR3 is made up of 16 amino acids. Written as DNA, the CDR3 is TGTGCCACCAGCGGACTTTGGGGGGAGAATTACTACGAGCAGTACTTC. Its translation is CATSGLWGENYYEQYF.

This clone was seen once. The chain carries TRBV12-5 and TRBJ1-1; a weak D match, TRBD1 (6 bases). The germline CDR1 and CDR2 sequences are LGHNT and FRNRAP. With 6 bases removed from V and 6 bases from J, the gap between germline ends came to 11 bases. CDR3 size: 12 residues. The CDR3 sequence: CASGQGGSEAFF. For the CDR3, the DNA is TGTGCTAGTGGCCAAGGGGGATCTGAAGCTTTCTTT. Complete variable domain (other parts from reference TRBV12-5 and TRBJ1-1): DARVTQTPRHKVTEMGQEVTMRCQPILGHNTVFWYRQTMMQGLELLAYFRNRAPLDDSGMPKDRFSAEMPDATLATLKIQPSEPRDSAVYFCASGQGGSEAFFGQGTRLTVV.

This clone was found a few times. In DNA, the CDR3 is TGTGCCACCCCTAGCGAGGGGAACTATGGCTACACCTTC. Residues: CATPSEGNYGYTF. The rearrangement uses TRBV15 and TRBJ1-2, with a weak D call TRBD1 (5 bases). Germline values: CDR1 LNHNV, CDR2 YYDKDF (reference sequence). Trimming took off 8 bases at V and 2 bases at J, with 12 bases between the two ends. The CDR3 is 13 residues long.

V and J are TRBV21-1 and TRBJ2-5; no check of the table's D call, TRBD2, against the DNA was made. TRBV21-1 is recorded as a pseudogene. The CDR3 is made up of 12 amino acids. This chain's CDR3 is CASKSDQETQYF. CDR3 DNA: TGTGCCAGCAAATCGGACCAAGAGACCCAGTACTTC.

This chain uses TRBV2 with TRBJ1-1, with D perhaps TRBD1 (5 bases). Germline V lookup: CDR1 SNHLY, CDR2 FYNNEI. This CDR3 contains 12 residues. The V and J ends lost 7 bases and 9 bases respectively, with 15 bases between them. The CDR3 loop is CASTQGTHKAFF. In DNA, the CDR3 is TGTGCCAGCACCCAGGGCACGCATAAAGCTTTCTTT.

The CDR3 is CASRPRGQGRDQPQHF. CDR3 bases: TGTGCCAGTAGACCCCGCGGACAGGGCCGGGATCAGCCCCAGCATTTT. The V and J genes are TRBV19 and TRBJ1-5; TRBD1 matches 8 bases. After removal of 6 bases from V and 5 bases from J, the junction contained 12 bases not matched to a gene. From germline, CDR1 is LNHDA and CDR2 SQIVND (reference sequence). CDR3 length: 16 residues.

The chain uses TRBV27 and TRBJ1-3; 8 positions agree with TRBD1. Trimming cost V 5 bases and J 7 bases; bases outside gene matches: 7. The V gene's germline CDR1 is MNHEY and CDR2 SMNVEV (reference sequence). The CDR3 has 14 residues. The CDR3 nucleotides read TGTGCCAGCAGTGCGCGGACAGGGCGGAACACCATATATTTT. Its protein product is CASSARTGRNTIYF.

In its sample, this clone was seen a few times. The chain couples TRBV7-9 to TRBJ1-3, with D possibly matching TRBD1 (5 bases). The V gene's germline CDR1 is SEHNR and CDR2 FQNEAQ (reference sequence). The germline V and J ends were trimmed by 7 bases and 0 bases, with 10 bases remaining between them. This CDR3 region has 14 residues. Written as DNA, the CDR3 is TGTGCCAGCACGGTGGGGGGCTCTGGAAACACCATATATTTT. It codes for CASTVGGSGNTIYF.

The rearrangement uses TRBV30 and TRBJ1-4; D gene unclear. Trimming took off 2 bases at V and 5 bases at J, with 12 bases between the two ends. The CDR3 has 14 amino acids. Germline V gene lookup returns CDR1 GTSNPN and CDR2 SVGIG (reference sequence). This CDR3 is CAWSNLGLNEKLFF. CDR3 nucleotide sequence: TGTGCCTGGAGTAACTTGGGCTTGAATGAAAAACTGTTTTTT.

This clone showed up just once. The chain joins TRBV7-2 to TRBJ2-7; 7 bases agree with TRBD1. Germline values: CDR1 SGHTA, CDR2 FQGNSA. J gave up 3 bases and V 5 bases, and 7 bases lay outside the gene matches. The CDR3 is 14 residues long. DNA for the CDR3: TGTGCCAGCAGCATGACAGGGCTTAACTACGAGCAGTACTTC. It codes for CASSMTGLNYEQYF.

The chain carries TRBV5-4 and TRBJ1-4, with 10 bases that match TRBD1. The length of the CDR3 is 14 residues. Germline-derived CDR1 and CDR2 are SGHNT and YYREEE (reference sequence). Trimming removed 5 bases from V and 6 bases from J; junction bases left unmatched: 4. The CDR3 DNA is TGTGCCAGCAGACCCGGGACAGGGGATGAAAAACTGTTTTTT. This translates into CASRPGTGDEKLFF.

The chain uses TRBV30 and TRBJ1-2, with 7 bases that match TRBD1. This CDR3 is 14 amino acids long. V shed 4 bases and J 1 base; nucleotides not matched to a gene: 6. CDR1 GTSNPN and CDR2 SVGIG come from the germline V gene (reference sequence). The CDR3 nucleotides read TGTGCCTGGAAGGGGACAGCGGTTAACTATGGCTACACCTTC. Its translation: CAWKGTAVNYGYTF.